This T cell receptor (beta chain) originates from a study of T cell responses to AZD1222 COVID-19 vaccine. A remark on this clone: The antigen is unknown.

General study points: Nearly half of the spike-specific TCRs reportedly recognize variant regions that carry no mutations. Increased Spike-specific TCR breadth and depth were observed after two AZD1222 doses. Donors, mostly white British, included more females; clonal diversity was possibly underestimated.

Germline V gene sequence: CDR1 LNHDA, CDR2 SQIVND (reference sequence). V lost 3 bases and J 3 bases, leaving 14 bases between the germline ends. This CDR3 has 15 residues. Sequencing was performed with immunoSEQ multiplex PCR; in TCRdb, only in-frame clones are kept and a portion is missing. Of 200,000 to 300,000 clones detected, over 85% appear once; the ten largest clones hold around 0.6%. This specimen consisted of peripheral blood, obtained on day 0 of AZD1222 vaccination. The sequence was collected from an adult in good health. This chain links TRBV19 with TRBJ1-1; D perhaps matches TRBD1 (5 bases). CDR3 nucleotide sequence: TGTGCCAGTAGTATCGCAGGGAGTTTGGACACTGAAGCTTTCTTT. This translates into CASSIAGSLDTEAFF.